A single sample gave rise to the 27 T cell receptor beta chains below, sequenced in a study of cytomegalovirus exposure and HLA in healthy donors. With 60 Vbeta and 13 Jbeta primers, the PCR was carried out. Sequencing used immunoSEQ multiplex PCR; TCRdb keeps in-frame clones, though not all of them. The sample yields 100,000 to 150,000 clones, 55% to 75% seen once. The sample taken for sequencing was PBMCs. These receptors came from a human donor in good health.

The CDR3 is CASSEWGGPQSTDTQYF. Here the CDR3 DNA reads TGTGCCAGCAGTGAATGGGGGGGGCCTCAAAGCACAGATACGCAGTATTTT. This chain uses TRBV25-1 with TRBJ2-3; tentative D call: TRBD2 (7 bases). V lost 1 base to trimming and J lost 0 bases, with 14 bases between them. Germline V CDR1 and CDR2: MGHDK, SYGVNS. The CDR3 has 17 amino acids.

V gene TRBV7-2 combines with J gene TRBJ2-1, with 13 nucleotides matching TRBD2. The CDR3 extends over 16 amino acids. The germline CDR1 and CDR2 sequences are SGHTA and FQGNSA. V trimming: 1 base; J trimming: 5 bases; junction bases outside the gene matches: 2. The CDR3 region is CASSLGGLAGDNEQFF. The CDR3 DNA is TGTGCCAGCAGCTTAGGCGGACTAGCGGGAGACAATGAGCAGTTCTTC.

This clone showed up just a few times. This chain links TRBV28 with TRBJ2-1; TRBD1 agrees at 7 bases. Looked up from germline, CDR1 is MDHEN and CDR2 is SYDVKM. Trimming cost V 3 bases and J 2 bases; bases outside gene matches: 4. This CDR3 region has 15 residues. The chain's CDR3 is CASSFGDRTYNEQFF. Written as DNA, the CDR3 is TGTGCCAGCAGTTTTGGGGACAGAACCTACAATGAGCAGTTCTTC.

J is TRBJ2-2 and V is TRBV5-1, with 9 bases lining up with TRBD1. The CDR3 loop spans 16 amino acids. V shed 4 bases and J 4 bases; nucleotides not matched to a gene: 8. Germline CDR1 and CDR2: SGHRS and YFSETQ. This CDR3 is CASSPGQGFSTGELFF. In DNA form, the CDR3 reads TGCGCCAGCAGCCCAGGACAGGGGTTTTCCACCGGGGAGCTGTTTTTT.

The V gene is TRBV11-2, the J gene TRBJ2-7; 8 bases match TRBD1. This CDR3 comprises 14 residues. With 5 bases clipped from V and 7 bases from J, the junction kept 10 bases outside the gene matches. Germline V gives CDR1 SGHAT, CDR2 FQNNGV. CDR3 loop: CASSTGGVVWEQYF. DNA of the CDR3: TGTGCCAGCAGCACAGGGGGAGTCGTTTGGGAGCAGTACTTC.

This clone appeared once. This rearrangement joins TRBV2 to TRBJ1-4, with a possible D match to TRBD1 (6 bases). The V gene's germline CDR1 is SNHLY and CDR2 FYNNEI. Trimming left V 3 bases short and J 4 bases short, with 9 bases between. The CDR3 sequence is 14 residues long. The DNA of the CDR3 is TGTGCCAGCAGTGATACAGGGATTAATGAAAAACTGTTTTTT. Translated, it gives CASSDTGINEKLFF.

This sequence joins TRBV29-1 and TRBJ2-7; weak D call: TRBD1 (6 bases). The CDR3 runs 13 residues. Germline loops: CDR1 SQVTM, CDR2 ANQGSEA. Trimming left V 5 bases short and J 1 base short, with 12 bases between. The CDR3 DNA reads TGCAGCGTTTATTTGACAGGTTCCTACGAGCAGTACTTC. Its translation is CSVYLTGSYEQYF.

The chain has TRBV6-5 and TRBJ2-7; TRBD2 aligns across 11 bases. The trim removed 6 bases at V and 5 bases at J, leaving 3 bases unmatched. The CDR3 has 13 amino acids. Looked up from germline, CDR1 is MNHEY and CDR2 is SVGAGI. CDR3 loop: CASRLAGAHEQYF. As DNA, the CDR3 is TGTGCCAGCAGACTAGCGGGAGCCCACGAGCAGTACTTC.

The rearrangement joins TRBV5-4 to TRBJ2-7; 9 positions match TRBD1. The CDR3 runs to 15 residues. V gave up 0 bases and J gave up 5 bases; unmatched junction bases: 6. Germline loops: CDR1 SGHNT, CDR2 YYREEE (reference sequence). DNA for the CDR3: TGTGCCAGCAGCTTGGCGGGACAGGGCGGCCACGAGCAGTACTTC. Its translation: CASSLAGQGGHEQYF.

This clone appeared a single time. The rearrangement joins TRBV28 to TRBJ2-5; 7 nucleotides align to TRBD1. This CDR3 is built from 14 residues. J gave up 2 bases and V 7 bases, and 7 bases lay outside the gene matches. Germline CDR1 is MDHEN and CDR2 is SYDVKM. The CDR3 region is CASNHGTAQETQYF. CDR3 sequence (DNA): TGTGCCAGCAACCATGGGACAGCACAAGAGACCCAGTACTTC.

This clone appeared a few times. The chain uses TRBV27 and TRBJ2-3; 8 bases agree with TRBD1. The germline gives CDR1 MNHEY, CDR2 SMNVEV (reference sequence). The ends lost 8 bases at V and 4 bases at J; junction bases unmatched: 8. The length of the CDR3 is 14 residues. CDR3 coding DNA: TGTGCCAGCTCCAGCAGGGGGCGCCCAGATACGCAGTATTTT. Its protein product is CASSSRGRPDTQYF.

The V gene is TRBV11-2, the J gene TRBJ1-2; possibly TRBD1 for D (6 bases). CDR3 size: 14 residues. The germline gives CDR1 SGHAT, CDR2 FQNNGV. V lost 5 bases and J lost 4, with 14 bases in between. CDR3 in amino acids: CASSTGRGSYGYTF. The DNA of the CDR3 is TGTGCCAGCAGCACCGGTAGGGGGTCCTATGGCTACACCTTC.

The DNA for the CDR3 is TGTGCCAGCAGCTTAGGGGGACTAGCGGGATACAATGAGCAGTTCTTC. This encodes CASSLGGLAGYNEQFF. The chain employs TRBV11-2 and TRBJ2-1, with 13 bases lining up with TRBD2. The CDR3 runs 16 residues. V was pared by 1 base and J by 4 bases, with 1 base of the junction left unmatched. The germline V gene has CDR1 SGHAT and CDR2 FQNNGV. Variable domain in full (rest from reference TRBV11-2 and TRBJ2-1): EAGVAQSPRYKIIEKRQSVAFWCNPISGHATLYWYQQILGQGPKLLIQFQNNGVVDDSQLPKDRFSAERLKGVDSTLKIQPAKLEDSAVYLCASSLGGLAGYNEQFFGPGTRLTVL.

The J gene is TRBJ2-1, the V gene TRBV7-9, with TRBD1 as a possible D gene (6 bases). Trimming took 0 bases from V and 9 from J, leaving 15 bases between them. Germline lookup yields CDR1 SEHNR and CDR2 FQNEAQ (reference sequence). CDR3 length: 15 residues. The CDR3 reads CASSLAGTRIGEQFF. Written as DNA, the CDR3 is TGTGCCAGCAGCTTAGCGGGGACAAGGATAGGTGAGCAGTTCTTC.

V is TRBV6-1 and J is TRBJ1-6; maybe TRBD1 (6 bases). Trimming cost V 8 bases and J 10 bases, with 18 bases left between them. CDR1 MNHNS and CDR2 SASEGT come from the germline V gene. The length of the CDR3 is 14 residues. CDR3 residues: CASRIGGAGSPLHF. The CDR3, as DNA: TGTGCCAGCCGAATAGGGGGGGCAGGGTCACCCCTCCACTTT.

As to this clone: The germline gene is not matched at one end of the junction; a read error may be the cause. Other DNA variants within this sample encode the same CDR3. V usage is TRBV5-4 and J usage is TRBJ1-1, with D uncertain. This CDR3 is 15 amino acids long. CDR1 and CDR2 from the germline V gene are SGHNT and YYREEE (reference sequence). The chain's CDR3 is CASIPEAAEGTEAFF. As DNA, the CDR3 is TGTGCCAGCATCCCGGAAGCAGCCGAGGGCACTGAAGCCTTCTTT.

CDR3 sequence reads: CAWSPGGANNSPLHF. DNA of the CDR3: TGTGCCTGGTCACCCGGGGGGGCCAATAATTCACCCCTCCACTTT. The V and J genes are TRBV30 and TRBJ1-6, with D perhaps TRBD1 (6 bases). Germline V CDR1 and CDR2: GTSNPN, SVGIG (reference sequence). This CDR3 is built from 15 residues. Trimming shortened V by 5 bases and J by 5 bases, and 16 bases separated the two germline ends. Variable domain in full (rest from reference TRBV30 and TRBJ1-6): SQTIHQWPATLVQPVGSPLSLECTVEGTSNPNLYWYRQAAGRGLQLLFYSVGIGQISSEVPQNLSASRPQDRQFILSSKKLLLSDSGFYLCAWSPGGANNSPLHFGNGTRLTVT.

The chain recombines TRBV28 with TRBJ1-5, with 7 bases fitting TRBD1. The CDR3 sequence is 15 residues long. CDR1 and CDR2 from the germline V gene are MDHEN and SYDVKM. The junction had 5 bases not matched to a gene; V was cut back by 4 bases and J by 2 bases. The CDR3 sequence: CASSSYRGGNQPQHF. The DNA for the CDR3 is TGTGCCAGCAGTTCCTACAGGGGCGGCAATCAGCCCCAGCATTTT.

This clone was found a few times. The rearrangement uses TRBV11-1 and TRBJ2-1, with D unresolved. The germline V gene has CDR1 SGHAT and CDR2 FQDESV (reference sequence). Trimming took 5 bases from V and 1 from J, leaving 9 bases between them. The CDR3 has 14 amino acids. The CDR3 region has the DNA TGTGCCAGCAGCGGGCTACAGTCCTACAATGAGCAGTTCTTC. Its protein is CASSGLQSYNEQFF.

V is TRBV19 and J is TRBJ1-1; no clear D gene. The V end was cut by 5 bases, the J end by 3 bases, with 13 bases between. The CDR3 is made up of 14 amino acids. In germline, CDR1 is LNHDA, CDR2 SQIVND (reference sequence). CDR3 loop: CASSPRRRDTEAFF. CDR3 DNA sequence: TGTGCCAGTAGTCCCCGCCGACGGGACACTGAAGCTTTCTTT.

V and J are TRBV6-6 and TRBJ2-1, with 7 nucleotides matching TRBD1. The ends lost 4 bases at V and 9 bases at J; junction bases unmatched: 3. Germline V gene data show CDR1 as MNHNY and CDR2 as SVGAGI (reference sequence). CDR3 size: 12 residues. CDR3 in amino acids: CASSLQGFEQFF. The CDR3 nucleotides are TGTGCCAGCAGTTTACAGGGGTTTGAGCAGTTCTTC.

V usage is TRBV5-4 and J usage is TRBJ1-6; D remains ambiguous. CDR1 and CDR2 (germline): SGHNT, YYREEE (reference sequence). V lost 0 bases and J lost 0, with 7 bases in between. CDR3 length equals 16 residues. DNA of the CDR3: TGTGCCAGCAGCTTGGGGGCGAGCTCCTATAATTCACCCCTCCACTTT. Its protein is CASSLGASSYNSPLHF.

The chain has TRBV2 and TRBJ2-5; 8 bases are a match to TRBD2. From germline, CDR1 is SNHLY and CDR2 FYNNEI. The CDR3 length is 14 residues. Trimming cost V 6 bases and J 5 bases; bases outside gene matches: 8. Here the CDR3 reads CASRAGGARETQYF. In DNA, the CDR3 is TGTGCCAGCAGAGCCGGGGGGGCTCGGGAGACCCAGTACTTC. Full variable domain (rest looked up from reference TRBV2 and TRBJ2-5): EPEVTQTPSHQVTQMGQEVILRCVPISNHLYFYWYRQILGQKVEFLVSFYNNEISEKSEIFDDQFSVERPDGSNFTLKIRSTKLEDSAMYFCASRAGGARETQYFGPGTRLLVL.

This clone showed up just a few times. The V gene is TRBV19, the J gene TRBJ1-1; TRBD1 matches at 7 bases. This CDR3 has 14 amino acids. Trimming removed 4 bases from V and 1 base from J; junction bases left unmatched: 3. Germline V gene sequence: CDR1 LNHDA, CDR2 SQIVND (reference sequence). The CDR3 DNA reads TGTGCCAGTAGTAACGGGGACAGGAACACTGAAGCTTTCTTT. It translates to CASSNGDRNTEAFF.

V gene TRBV5-1 combines with J gene TRBJ2-5; tentatively, D is TRBD2 (6 bases). The length of the CDR3 is 12 residues. Germline V gene sequence: CDR1 SGHRS, CDR2 YFSETQ. Trimming stripped 4 bases from V and 9 bases from J, with 13 bases between. Here the CDR3 reads CASSPMGEAQYF. The DNA of the CDR3 is TGCGCCAGCAGCCCAATGGGGGAGGCCCAGTACTTC.

This rearrangement joins TRBV27 to TRBJ2-2; 7 bases agree with TRBD1. CDR3 length equals 16 residues. Germline CDR1 reads MNHEY; CDR2 reads SMNVEV (reference sequence). V gave up 6 bases and J gave up 2 bases; unmatched junction bases: 9. The CDR3 loop reads CASRYWGQPNTGELFF. For the CDR3, the DNA is TGTGCCAGCAGATACTGGGGACAGCCCAACACCGGGGAGCTGTTTTTT.

This clone was picked up a small number of times. The chain uses TRBV25-1 and TRBJ2-5, with 8 nucleotides matching TRBD2. Germline-derived CDR1 and CDR2 are MGHDK and SYGVNS. The CDR3 loop spans 15 amino acids. With 2 bases clipped from V and 2 bases from J, the junction kept 4 bases outside the gene matches. CDR3 region: CASSERASGQETQYF. The CDR3 region has the DNA TGTGCCAGCAGTGAAAGAGCTAGCGGGCAAGAGACCCAGTACTTC.